This is a list of T cell receptor beta chains from one sample in a study of T cell clones after liver transplantation. Clones were sequenced by immunoSEQ multiplex PCR, and TCRdb holds only the in-frame ones, with some missing. The table shows about 15,000 clones, with around 90% occurring only once. Source: CD8+ T cells from blood, taken before liver transplant. The receptors come from a human donor who received a liver transplant. Each CDR3 is given without its conserved first and last residue.

CDR3 protein | J gene | V gene
ASSPKIYGDSGNTIY | TRBJ1-3 | TRBV7-9
ASSGRELGTGADTQY | TRBJ2-3 | TRBV9
ASSQAYEAYNEQF | TRBJ2-1 | TRBV4-1
ATIGGDEQY | TRBJ2-7 | TRBV2
ASTLGQRLDQPQH | TRBJ1-5 | TRBV2
ASNEQF | TRBJ2-1 | TRBV2
ASSLAVGGSYEQY | TRBJ2-7 | TRBV27
ASRSTDYEQY | TRBJ2-7 | TRBV28
ASSLEGGIEQF | TRBJ2-1 | TRBV11-3
ASSVAGEETQY | TRBJ2-5 | TRBV9
ASSLGYSYEQY | TRBJ2-7 | TRBV7-9
ASKGPTLTGELF | TRBJ2-2 | TRBV7-9
ASSEVGHLYGYT | TRBJ1-2 | TRBV6-1
ASSAEGAKNIQY | TRBJ2-4 | TRBV7-9
ASSPDGSYEQY | TRBJ2-7 | TRBV13
ASRTSGGYNEQF | TRBJ2-1 | TRBV7-9
ASGQGNYGYT | TRBJ1-2 | TRBV14
ASSERGAPYNEQF | TRBJ2-1 | TRBV5-1
ASSLGGNEEY | TRBJ2-4 | TRBV5-1
ASSLEGQGPYTGELF | TRBJ2-2 | TRBV5-1
ASNLGYRAHEQY | TRBJ2-7 | TRBV7-2
ASSARKNTEAF | TRBJ1-1 | TRBV6-1
ASSLPGLASRGEQY | TRBJ2-7 | TRBV5-6
ASSLSLGGLAGAPEADTQY | TRBJ2-3 | TRBV27
ASREGQSTYEQY | TRBJ2-7 | TRBV2
ASSPPATTDGYT | TRBJ1-2 | TRBV18
SVKGGSSNTGELF | TRBJ2-2 | TRBV29-1
ASSMGTGGNQPQH | TRBJ1-5 | TRBV19
ASSDPGASVEQPQY | TRBJ2-3 | TRBV2
ASSPSVLDSTDTQY | TRBJ2-3 | TRBV18
ASSPPSLGEQF | TRBJ2-1 | TRBV13
ASSLGQLSTDTQY | TRBJ2-3 | TRBV7-9
ASSLAGTGALYEQY | TRBJ2-7 | TRBV7-8
SAGTSYEQY | TRBJ2-7 | TRBV20-1
ASSTQGREQF | TRBJ2-1 | TRBV11-2
ASRTGTENTEAF | TRBJ1-1 | TRBV6-6
ASSPGQGPYNEQF | TRBJ2-1 | TRBV6-5
ASSLVRTNEQF | TRBJ2-1 | TRBV6-5
ASSLGRAYNEQF | TRBJ2-1 | TRBV7-9
ASSRGYNEQF | TRBJ2-1 | TRBV11-3
ASLGSESYEQY | TRBJ2-7 | TRBV6-6
ASSDDIRDRGTNYGYT | TRBJ1-2 | TRBV9
ASSHPQGTVGGEQF | TRBJ2-1 | TRBV11-3
ASSVGLGLGMWDTQY | TRBJ2-3 | TRBV9
ASSKKRRVQY | TRBJ2-7 | TRBV21-1
ASSVPRAQGRNTGELF | TRBJ2-2 | TRBV9
AISESGLAPY | TRBJ2-5 | TRBV10-3
ASTLTGTMHGYT | TRBJ1-2 | TRBV28
ASSLVLDSQLNTEAF | TRBJ1-1 | TRBV7-2